A single T cell receptor (beta chain) is shown here with its context. Its antigen is still unknown. This record comes from a study of T cell responses to AZD1222 COVID-19 vaccine. Study-level points and caveats: Across spike, vaccine-associated CD4 TCRs were found, dominant at 160-218 and 743-854. Mostly white British, mostly female donors; authors suggested clonal diversity may be underestimated.

The ends lost 4 bases at V and 5 bases at J; junction bases unmatched: 10. The germline CDR1 and CDR2 sequences are SQVTM and ANQGSEA. The CDR3 is 15 amino acids. Clones were read by immunoSEQ multiplex PCR, and TCRdb kept only the in-frame ones, dropping some. Of about 140,000 clones listed, 90% to 95% are singletons. The sequenced sample was peripheral blood, obtained on day 0 of AZD1222 vaccination. This sequence joins TRBV29-1 and TRBJ2-5; 10 positions agree with TRBD2. The sequence derives from an adult in good health. DNA for the CDR3: TGCAGCGTTGGGGCTAGCGGGAGTCGGTGGGAGACCCAGTACTTC. As protein: CSVGASGSRWETQYF.